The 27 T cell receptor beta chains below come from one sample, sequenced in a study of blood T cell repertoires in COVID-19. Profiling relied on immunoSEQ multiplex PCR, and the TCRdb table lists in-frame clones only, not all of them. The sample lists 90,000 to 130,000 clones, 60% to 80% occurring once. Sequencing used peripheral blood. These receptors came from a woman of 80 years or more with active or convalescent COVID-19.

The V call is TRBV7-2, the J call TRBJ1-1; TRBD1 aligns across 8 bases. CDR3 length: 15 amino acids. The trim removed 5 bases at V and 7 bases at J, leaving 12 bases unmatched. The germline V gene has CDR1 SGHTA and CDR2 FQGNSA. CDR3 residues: CASSVHGQGMGEAFF. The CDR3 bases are TGTGCCAGCAGCGTACACGGACAGGGTATGGGTGAAGCTTTCTTT.

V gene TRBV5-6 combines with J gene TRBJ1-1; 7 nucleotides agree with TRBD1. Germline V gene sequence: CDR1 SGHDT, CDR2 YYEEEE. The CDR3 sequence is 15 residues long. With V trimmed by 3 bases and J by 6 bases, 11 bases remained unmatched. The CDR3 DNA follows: TGTGCCAGCAGCTCCTCGACGACAGGGTTCTCTGAAGCTTTCTTT. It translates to CASSSSTTGFSEAFF.

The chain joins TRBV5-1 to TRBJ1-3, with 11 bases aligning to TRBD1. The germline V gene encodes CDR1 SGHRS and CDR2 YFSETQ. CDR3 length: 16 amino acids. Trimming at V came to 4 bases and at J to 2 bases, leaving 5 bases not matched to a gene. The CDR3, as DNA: TGCGCCAGCAGCCTGAGGACAGGGGGCACTGGAAACACCATATATTTT. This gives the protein CASSLRTGGTGNTIYF.

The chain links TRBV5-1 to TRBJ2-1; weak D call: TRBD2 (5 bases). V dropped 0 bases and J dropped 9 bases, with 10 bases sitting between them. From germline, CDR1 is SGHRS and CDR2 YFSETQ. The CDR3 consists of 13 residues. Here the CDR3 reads CASSLGPAGEQFF. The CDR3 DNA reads TGCGCCAGCAGCTTGGGACCTGCGGGTGAGCAGTTCTTC.

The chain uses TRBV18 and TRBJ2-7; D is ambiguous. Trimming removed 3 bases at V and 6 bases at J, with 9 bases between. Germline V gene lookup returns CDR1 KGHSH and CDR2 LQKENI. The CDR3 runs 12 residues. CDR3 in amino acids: CASSPGLTEQYF. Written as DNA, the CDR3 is TGTGCCAGCTCACCGGGCCTGACCGAGCAGTACTTC.

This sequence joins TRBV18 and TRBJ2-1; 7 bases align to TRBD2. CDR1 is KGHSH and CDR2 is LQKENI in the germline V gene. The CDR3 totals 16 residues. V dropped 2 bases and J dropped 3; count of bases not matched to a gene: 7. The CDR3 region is CASSPFAGGDYNEQFF. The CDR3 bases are TGTGCCAGCTCACCATTTGCTGGGGGGGACTACAATGAGCAGTTCTTC.

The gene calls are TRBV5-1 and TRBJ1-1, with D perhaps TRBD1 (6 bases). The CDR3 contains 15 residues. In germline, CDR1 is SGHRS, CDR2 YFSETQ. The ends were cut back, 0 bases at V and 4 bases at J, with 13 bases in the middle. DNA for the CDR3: TGCGCCAGCAGCTTGGCTACTACAGGGCTCACTGAAGCTTTCTTT. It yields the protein CASSLATTGLTEAFF.

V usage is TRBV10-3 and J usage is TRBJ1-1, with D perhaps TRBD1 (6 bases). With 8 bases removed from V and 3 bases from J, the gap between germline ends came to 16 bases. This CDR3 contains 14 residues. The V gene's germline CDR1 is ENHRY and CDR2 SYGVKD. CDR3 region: CAIAKQGGDTEAFF. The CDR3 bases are TGTGCCATCGCGAAACAGGGCGGAGACACTGAAGCTTTCTTT.

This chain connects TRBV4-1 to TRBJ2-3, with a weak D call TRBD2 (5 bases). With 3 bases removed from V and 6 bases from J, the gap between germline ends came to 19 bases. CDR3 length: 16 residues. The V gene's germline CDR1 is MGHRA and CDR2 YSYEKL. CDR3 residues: CASSQDIRTWWDTQYF. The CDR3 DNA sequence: TGCGCCAGCAGCCAGGATATAAGGACTTGGTGGGATACGCAGTATTTT.

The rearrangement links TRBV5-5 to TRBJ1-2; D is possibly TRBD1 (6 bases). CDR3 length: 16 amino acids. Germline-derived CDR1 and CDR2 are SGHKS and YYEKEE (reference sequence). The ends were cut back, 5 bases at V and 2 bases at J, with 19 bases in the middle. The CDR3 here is CASRPTQGSENYGYTF. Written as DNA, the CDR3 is TGTGCCAGCAGGCCAACACAGGGTTCCGAGAACTATGGCTACACCTTC.

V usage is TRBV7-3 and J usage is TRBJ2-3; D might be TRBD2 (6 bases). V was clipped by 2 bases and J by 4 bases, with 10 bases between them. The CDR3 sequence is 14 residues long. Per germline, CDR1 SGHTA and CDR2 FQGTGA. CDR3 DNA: TGTGCCAGCAGCTTATTAGGCGGGGCAGATACGCAGTATTTT. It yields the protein CASSLLGGADTQYF.

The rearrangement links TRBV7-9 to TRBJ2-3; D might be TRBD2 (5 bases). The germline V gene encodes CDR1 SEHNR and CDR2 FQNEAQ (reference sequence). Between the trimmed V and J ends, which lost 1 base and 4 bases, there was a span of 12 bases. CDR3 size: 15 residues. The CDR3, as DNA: TGTGCCAGCAGCTTAGTGGCGGGTTACCCAGATACGCAGTATTTT. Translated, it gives CASSLVAGYPDTQYF.

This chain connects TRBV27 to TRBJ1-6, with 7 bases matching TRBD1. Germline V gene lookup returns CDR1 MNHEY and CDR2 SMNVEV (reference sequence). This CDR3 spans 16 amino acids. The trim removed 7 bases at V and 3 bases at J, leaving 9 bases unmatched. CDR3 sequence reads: CASTRVGGNYNSPLHF. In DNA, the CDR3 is TGTGCCAGCACCCGGGTAGGGGGCAACTATAATTCACCCCTCCACTTT.

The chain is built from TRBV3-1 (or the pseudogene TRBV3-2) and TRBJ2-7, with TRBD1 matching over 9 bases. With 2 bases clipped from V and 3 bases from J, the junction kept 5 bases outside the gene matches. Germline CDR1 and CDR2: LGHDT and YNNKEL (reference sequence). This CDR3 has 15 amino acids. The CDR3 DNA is TGTGCCAGCAGCCAACCGGGACAGGGTGTCTACGAGCAGTACTTC. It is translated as CASSQPGQGVYEQYF.

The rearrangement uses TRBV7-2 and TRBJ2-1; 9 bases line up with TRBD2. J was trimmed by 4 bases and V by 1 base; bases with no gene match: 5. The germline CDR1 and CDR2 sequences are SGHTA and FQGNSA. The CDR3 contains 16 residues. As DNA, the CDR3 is TGTGCCAGCAGCTTAGGGACTAGCGTTCGGTACAATGAGCAGTTCTTC. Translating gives CASSLGTSVRYNEQFF.

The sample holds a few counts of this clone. For the CDR3, the DNA is TGTGCCAGCAGCTTGCGCGACAGGTTAGGCTCCTACAATGAGCAGTTCTTC. Protein product: CASSLRDRLGSYNEQFF. The V and J genes are TRBV7-8 and TRBJ2-1; possible D gene TRBD1, 6 bases. The CDR3 totals 17 residues. Germline V gene data show CDR1 as SGHVS and CDR2 as FQNEAQ. The V end was cut by 3 bases, the J end by 0 bases, with 15 bases between.

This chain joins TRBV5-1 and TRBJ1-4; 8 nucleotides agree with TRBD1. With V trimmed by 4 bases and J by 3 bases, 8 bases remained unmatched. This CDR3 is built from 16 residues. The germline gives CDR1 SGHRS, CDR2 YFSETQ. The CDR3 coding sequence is TGCGCCAGCAGCCTCGCAGCCAGGGGGCCTAATGAAAAACTGTTTTTT. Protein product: CASSLAARGPNEKLFF.

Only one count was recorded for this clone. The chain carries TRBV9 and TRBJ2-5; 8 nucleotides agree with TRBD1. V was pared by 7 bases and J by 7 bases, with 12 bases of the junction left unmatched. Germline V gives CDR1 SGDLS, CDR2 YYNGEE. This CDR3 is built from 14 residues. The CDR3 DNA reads TGTGCCAGCGGGGGACAGGCCAATTGGGGGACCCAGTACTTC. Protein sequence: CASGGQANWGTQYF.

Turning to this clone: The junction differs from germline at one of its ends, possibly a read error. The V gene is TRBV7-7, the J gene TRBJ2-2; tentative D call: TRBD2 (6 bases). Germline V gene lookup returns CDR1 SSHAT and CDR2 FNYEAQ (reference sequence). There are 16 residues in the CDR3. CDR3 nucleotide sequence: TGTGCTAGCAGCTCGACCCGGGGACTGCACACCGGGGAGCTGTTTTTT. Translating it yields CASSSTRGLHTGELFF.

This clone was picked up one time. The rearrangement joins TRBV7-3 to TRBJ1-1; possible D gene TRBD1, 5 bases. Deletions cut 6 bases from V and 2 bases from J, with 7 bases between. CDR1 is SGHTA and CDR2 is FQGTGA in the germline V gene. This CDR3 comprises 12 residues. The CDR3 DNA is TGTGCCAGCAGTACAGGAAACACTGAAGCTTTCTTT. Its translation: CASSTGNTEAFF.

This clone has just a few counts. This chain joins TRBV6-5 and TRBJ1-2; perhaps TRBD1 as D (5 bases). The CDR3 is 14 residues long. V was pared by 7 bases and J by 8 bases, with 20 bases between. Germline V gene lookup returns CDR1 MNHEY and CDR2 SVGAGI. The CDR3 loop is CASIEPQGSAGYTF. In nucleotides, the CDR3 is TGTGCCAGCATAGAGCCCCAGGGCTCCGCGGGCTACACCTTC.

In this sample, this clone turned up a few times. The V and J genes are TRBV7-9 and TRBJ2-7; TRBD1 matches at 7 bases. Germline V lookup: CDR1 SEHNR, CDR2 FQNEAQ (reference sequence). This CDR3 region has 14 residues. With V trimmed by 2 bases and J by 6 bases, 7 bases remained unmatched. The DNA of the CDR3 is TGTGCCAGCAGCTTAATCGGGACAGCGTCCGAGCAGTACTTC. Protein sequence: CASSLIGTASEQYF.

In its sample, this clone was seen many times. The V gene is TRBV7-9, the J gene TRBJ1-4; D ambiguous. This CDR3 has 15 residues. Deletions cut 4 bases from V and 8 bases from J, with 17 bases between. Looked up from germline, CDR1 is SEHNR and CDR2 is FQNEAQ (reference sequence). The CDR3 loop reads CASSSPYLNWEKLFF. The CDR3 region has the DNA TGTGCCAGCAGCTCCCCCTATTTGAACTGGGAAAAACTGTTTTTT.

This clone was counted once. The CDR3 region is CASSSGDTDTQYF. CDR3 coding DNA: TGTGCCAGTAGTTCGGGGGACACAGATACGCAGTATTTT. The chain recombines TRBV19 with TRBJ2-3, with D perhaps matching TRBD2 (6 bases). The CDR3 contains 13 residues. Germline CDR1 is LNHDA and CDR2 is SQIVND (reference sequence). Trimming took off 5 bases at V and 2 bases at J, with 8 bases between the two ends.

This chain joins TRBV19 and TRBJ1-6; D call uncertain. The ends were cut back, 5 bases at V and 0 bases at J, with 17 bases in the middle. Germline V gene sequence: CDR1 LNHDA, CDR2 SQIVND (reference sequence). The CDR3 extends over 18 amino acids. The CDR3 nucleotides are TGTGCCAGTAGTCCCGGCGTCCTTCGGGGCTCCTATAATTCACCCCTCCACTTT. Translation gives CASSPGVLRGSYNSPLHF.

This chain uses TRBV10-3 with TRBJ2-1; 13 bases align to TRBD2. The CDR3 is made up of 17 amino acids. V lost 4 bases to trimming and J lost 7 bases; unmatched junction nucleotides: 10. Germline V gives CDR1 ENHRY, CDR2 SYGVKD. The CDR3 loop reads CAISVRTSGSIANEQFF. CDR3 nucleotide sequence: TGTGCCATCAGTGTGAGGACTAGCGGGAGCATTGCTAATGAGCAGTTCTTC.

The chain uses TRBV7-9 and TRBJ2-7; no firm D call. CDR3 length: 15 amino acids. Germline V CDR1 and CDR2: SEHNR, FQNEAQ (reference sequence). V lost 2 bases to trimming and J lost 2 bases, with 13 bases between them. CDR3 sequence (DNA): TGTGCCAGCAGCTTACCGTCCCCACACCCCTACGAGCAGTACTTC. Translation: CASSLPSPHPYEQYF. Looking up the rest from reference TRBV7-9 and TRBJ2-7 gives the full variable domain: DTGVSQNPRHKITKRGQNVTFRCDPISEHNRLYWYRQTLGQGPEFLTYFQNEAQLEKSRLLSDRFSAERPKGSFSTLEIQRTEQGDSAMYLCASSLPSPHPYEQYFGPGTRLTVT.